This TCR beta chain was sequenced for a study of blood T cell repertoires in COVID-19. TCRdb's table, derived via immunoSEQ multiplex PCR, lists solely in-frame clones and lacks some. This sample has 200,000 to 300,000 clones, with approximately 82% found just once. This clone was found a few times. The identical CDR3 is also encoded by other nucleotide sequences in the sample. This TCR was sampled from a man aged 35 to 55 who had recovered from COVID-19. Sequenced: peripheral blood.

For the CDR3, the DNA is TGTGCCAGTAGTATTCGGGGGTTCACTGAAGCTTTCTTT. Its protein is CASSIRGFTEAFF. V usage is TRBV19 and J usage is TRBJ1-1, with D possibly matching TRBD1 (5 bases). This CDR3 is 13 amino acids long. Germline-derived CDR1 and CDR2 are LNHDA and SQIVND (reference sequence). Trimming took off 3 bases at V and 4 bases at J, with 9 bases between the two ends.